This is a list of T cell receptor beta chains from one sample in a study of CD8 T cells in Susac syndrome. TCRdb re-called the immunoSEQ multiplex PCR reads with MiXCR, one entry per CDR3 protein. Among under 250,000 distinct CDR3 sequences listed, approximately 94% were seen once. The material sequenced was CD4+ T cells from PBMCs. All receptors derive from a human donor with Susac syndrome. Both conserved end residues are part of each CDR3.

v_gene: TRBV6-2/TRBV6-3; j_gene: TRBJ1-1; CDR3aa: CASTRRRSVNTEAFF
v_gene: TRBV3-1; j_gene: TRBJ2-5; CDR3aa: CASTGGLGETQYF
v_gene: TRBV20-1; j_gene: TRBJ1-2; CDR3aa: CSLSNTGQINYGYTF
v_gene: TRBV7-2; j_gene: TRBJ1-6; CDR3aa: CASSLPRGNSPLHF
v_gene: TRBV7-9; j_gene: TRBJ1-2; CDR3aa: CASSSPGGGGYTF
v_gene: TRBV3-1; j_gene: TRBJ1-6; CDR3aa: CASSQRQAHNSPLHF
v_gene: TRBV12-3/TRBV12-4; j_gene: TRBJ2-7; CDR3aa: CASSPLDRGEQYF
v_gene: TRBV27; j_gene: TRBJ1-6; CDR3aa: CASSLDSISPLHF
v_gene: TRBV19; j_gene: TRBJ1-1; CDR3aa: CASSIPFGVMNTEAFF
v_gene: TRBV12-3/TRBV12-4; j_gene: TRBJ1-1; CDR3aa: CASSLIGAAEAFF
v_gene: TRBV7-9; j_gene: TRBJ2-4; CDR3aa: CASSLTAKNIQYF
v_gene: TRBV28; j_gene: TRBJ2-3; CDR3aa: CASSEAGADTQYF
v_gene: TRBV19; j_gene: TRBJ2-3; CDR3aa: CASKNMLYGTDTQYF
v_gene: TRBV6-5; j_gene: TRBJ2-5; CDR3aa: CASSYRTGQETQYF
v_gene: TRBV28; j_gene: TRBJ1-3; CDR3aa: CATLQGAFGNTIYF
v_gene: TRBV10-3; j_gene: TRBJ1-1; CDR3aa: CAISKSQGLNTEAFF
v_gene: TRBV4-3; j_gene: TRBJ2-7; CDR3aa: CASGQDSASYEQYF
v_gene: TRBV29-1; j_gene: TRBJ2-7; CDR3aa: CSALRGAEQYF
v_gene: TRBV2; j_gene: TRBJ2-2; CDR3aa: CASSEQGPGELFF
v_gene: TRBV11-2; j_gene: TRBJ2-7; CDR3aa: CASSLVRSYSSYEQYF
v_gene: TRBV4-1; j_gene: TRBJ2-1; CDR3aa: CASSLTLSLNEQFF
v_gene: TRBV6-5; j_gene: TRBJ1-2; CDR3aa: CASTLTTRQGYGYTF
v_gene: TRBV19; j_gene: TRBJ1-4; CDR3aa: CASTGTGDNEKLFF
v_gene: TRBV28; j_gene: TRBJ1-2; CDR3aa: CASSFGGQGHGYTF